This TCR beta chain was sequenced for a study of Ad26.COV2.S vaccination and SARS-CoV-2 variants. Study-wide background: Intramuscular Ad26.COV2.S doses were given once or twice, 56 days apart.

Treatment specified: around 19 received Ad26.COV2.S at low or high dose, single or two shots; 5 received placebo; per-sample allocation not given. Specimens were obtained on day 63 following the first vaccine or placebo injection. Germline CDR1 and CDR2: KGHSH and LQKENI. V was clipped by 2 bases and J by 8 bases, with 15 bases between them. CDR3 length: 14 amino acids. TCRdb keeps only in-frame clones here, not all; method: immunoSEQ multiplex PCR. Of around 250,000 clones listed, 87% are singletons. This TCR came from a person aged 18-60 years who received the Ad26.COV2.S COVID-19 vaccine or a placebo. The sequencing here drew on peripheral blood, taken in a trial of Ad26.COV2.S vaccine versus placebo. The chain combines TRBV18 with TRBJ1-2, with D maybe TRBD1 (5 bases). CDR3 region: CASSPGTELRGYTF. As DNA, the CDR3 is TGTGCCAGCTCACCAGGGACGGAATTGAGGGGCTACACCTTC.